This is a list of T cell receptor beta chains from one sample in a study of beta chain features in type 1 diabetes. Libraries were prepared by immunoSEQ multiplex PCR; TCRdb keeps only in-frame clonotypes and omits some of them. Here the sample spans almost 350,000 clones, about a tenth being singletons. Material for sequencing was central memory CD4+ T cells from blood. These receptors originate from a man aged 25-45 years with type 1 diabetes. CDR3s include the opening cysteine and the closing phenylalanine or tryptophan.

CDR3aa | v_gene
CASKVQTTGELFF | TRBV6-6
CAISESKVKPRNTEAFF | TRBV10-3
CASSFRPQDGAFF | TRBV19
CASSPGTGMNTEAFF | TRBV5-6
CASKLQYQETQYF | TRBV27
CASSPTGVEQYF | TRBV7-9
CASSKDPGRGGTQYF | TRBV14
CSVVGQGANTGELFF | TRBV29-1
CASSYPSGGAETQYF | TRBV6-6
CASSPTGTGDGYTF | TRBV7-2
CASSSLTGVYEQYF | TRBV28
CASSGEVNQPQHF | TRBV2
CAISRQGGYEQYF | TRBV10-3
CASSFGQNYGYTF | TRBV28
CASSRDGVTEAFF | TRBV6-1
CASTRNREIGREQYF | TRBV5-6
CASSPQLGDYGYTF | TRBV5-6
CAWSYFTIGEKLFF | TRBV30
CASSPPGLGYEQYF | TRBV18
CASSLDGRTGTNTGELFF | TRBV5-1
CASSQSLNTEAFF | TRBV16
CASSLNAEGTGRRGQYF | TRBV7-9
CASSQDGWSQGSFGYTF | TRBV4-3
CASRPTRGSPYTF | TRBV6-5
CASSEHRVQPQHF | TRBV6-1
CASSAGQFSEAFF | TRBV9
CASSLEGNYGYTF | TRBV7-2
CASSREAQGAGELFF | TRBV7-2
CASSPTTDTQYF | TRBV11-2
CASSPLTGGARYGYTF | TRBV4-3
CSVEDTGTHKEGTQYF | TRBV29-1
CAISKSLTGQGMDQETQYF | TRBV10-3
CASSLPSGGSHEQYF | TRBV28
CASSLGAGQPYNEQFF | TRBV11-2
CATQGGAGELFF | TRBV11-3
CASSLRERSTEAFF | TRBV5-1
CASSFRPATDTQYF | TRBV5-1
CASNAQGGGEAFF | TRBV2
CASRRRGTNEKLFF | TRBV7-2
CAIRGTSAGEAFF | TRBV10-3
CASSLRVSGVYNEQFF | TRBV7-2
CASDPGTENSPLHF | TRBV7-9
CASSSSLAYEQYF | TRBV7-2
CASLLAGEETQYF | TRBV7-9
CASSTSEEGAEAFF | TRBV5-1
CASSGREAAGTYGYTF | TRBV9
CAVGEQPQHF | TRBV28
CASSSSLNTEAFF | TRBV11-2
CASSSLRSGANVLTF | TRBV7-2
CASRSNQETQYF | TRBV5-1
CASSTGRAGNSPLHF | TRBV9
CASSQDEGFNSPLHF | TRBV4-3